A single T cell receptor (beta chain) is shown here with its context. Its antigen is currently unknown. The sample originates from a study of a mutant IDH1 vaccine in newly diagnosed glioma. At the level of the study: Either 4-6 weeks after radiotherapy alone or alongside temozolomide, vaccination was begun. General study points: Of the patients, 85% to 95% had vaccine-induced immune responses.

The CDR3 runs 14 residues. From germline, CDR1 is SGDLS and CDR2 YYNGEE. V lost 3 bases to trimming and J lost 0 bases, with 7 bases between them. Generated by immunoSEQ multiplex PCR, the TCRdb table keeps only in-frame clones and is missing some. The sample includes about 90,000 clones, 85% to 90% of them seen just once. Time point indicated: week 47, end of study. Mutant IDH1 20-mer peptide, at 300 ug, made up each vaccine dose, with topical imiquimod. The chain couples TRBV9 to TRBJ2-4; possible D gene TRBD1, 6 bases. The sequencing used PBMCs, collected from a glioma patient whose treatment included an IDH1 peptide vaccine. The TCR originated in a woman aged 45-59 years with glioma. CDR3 nucleotides: TGTGCCAGCAGCGCAGGGGTAGCCAAAAACATTCAGTACTTC. This encodes CASSAGVAKNIQYF.